The 20 T cell receptor beta chains in this list originate from one sample, sequenced in a study of brain T cells in children with intractable seizures. Clones were read by immunoSEQ multiplex PCR, and TCRdb kept only the in-frame ones, dropping some. This table has 70,000 to 85,000 clones, around 90% appearing once. The input for sequencing was peripheral blood, taken at surgery. These TCRs come from a girl aged 2 to 10 with Rasmussen encephalitis and intractable seizures.

V usage is TRBV28 and J usage is TRBJ1-6; D is perhaps TRBD1 (6 bases). V lost 7 bases and J 9 bases, leaving 13 bases between the germline ends. From germline, CDR1 is MDHEN and CDR2 SYDVKM. The length of the CDR3 is 13 residues. The CDR3 is CASTRGRSSPLHF. As DNA, the CDR3 is TGTGCCAGCACCCGGGGGCGGAGTTCACCCCTCCACTTT.

The rearrangement links TRBV19 to TRBJ1-1; the match to TRBD1 covers 8 bases. Germline V gene lookup returns CDR1 LNHDA and CDR2 SQIVND (reference sequence). Unmatched junction bases numbered 5, after V lost 3 bases and J lost 5 bases. The CDR3 is made up of 14 amino acids. DNA for the CDR3: TGTGCCAGTAGTATTGGGACAGGACTTACTGAAGCTTTCTTT. Residues: CASSIGTGLTEAFF.

This rearrangement joins TRBV18 to TRBJ2-3, with 9 bases fitting TRBD2. The CDR3 runs to 16 residues. The J segment lost 0 bases and the V segment lost 1 base, leaving 2 bases of the junction unmatched. Germline V lookup: CDR1 KGHSH, CDR2 LQKENI. CDR3 region: CASSPLSGRSTDTQYF. The CDR3 DNA is TGTGCCAGCTCACCACTTAGCGGGAGAAGCACAGATACGCAGTATTTT.

V is TRBV6-5 and J is TRBJ1-1; D remains unclear. CDR1 is MNHEY and CDR2 is SVGAGI in the germline V gene. V was clipped by 2 bases and J by 1 base, with 11 bases between them. The CDR3 length is 15 residues. The CDR3 is CASSYLSKQNTEAFF. The CDR3 DNA follows: TGTGCCAGCAGTTACCTTTCGAAGCAGAACACTGAAGCTTTCTTT.

The chain has TRBV11-2 and TRBJ1-4; D unclear. V dropped 2 bases and J dropped 15 bases, with 16 bases sitting between them. CDR1 is SGHAT, CDR2 FQNNGV, per germline. This CDR3 has 13 amino acids. CDR3 bases: TGTGCCAGCAGCTTAAGTCACAGTCCGAATGTGTTTTTT. It translates to CASSLSHSPNVFF.

The chain is built from TRBV2 and TRBJ2-5, with a weak D call TRBD2 (6 bases). V was trimmed by 1 base and J by 10 bases, leaving 19 bases between them. The CDR3 has 15 amino acids. CDR1 is SNHLY and CDR2 is FYNNEI in the germline V gene. Here the CDR3 DNA reads TGTGCCAGCAGTGAAGAATCCGGGGGTTTGAGCGACCAGTACTTC. Amino acids: CASSEESGGLSDQYF. The full variable domain, its missing parts supplied by reference TRBV2 and TRBJ2-5, is EPEVTQTPSHQVTQMGQEVILRCVPISNHLYFYWYRQILGQKVEFLVSFYNNEISEKSEIFDDQFSVERPDGSNFTLKIRSTKLEDSAMYFCASSEESGGLSDQYFGPGTRLLVL.

The chain combines TRBV4-1 with TRBJ2-3; 8 bases are a match to TRBD2. The CDR3 has 15 amino acids. The germline V gene has CDR1 MGHRA and CDR2 YSYEKL. V gave up 5 bases and J gave up 0 bases; unmatched junction bases: 4. CDR3 in amino acids: CASSLAGISTDTQYF. In nucleotides, the CDR3 is TGCGCCAGCAGCTTAGCGGGAATAAGCACAGATACGCAGTATTTT.

The chain uses TRBV30 and TRBJ1-1; the D gene is possibly TRBD1 (5 bases). In germline, CDR1 is GTSNPN, CDR2 SVGIG (reference sequence). The CDR3 extends over 13 amino acids. V gave up 3 bases and J gave up 5 bases, with 13 bases separating them. CDR3 DNA: TGTGCCTGGAGGGACTTCAGGGAAACTGAAGCTTTCTTT. Translating gives CAWRDFRETEAFF.

The rearrangement links TRBV6-5 to TRBJ1-3, with D maybe TRBD1 (5 bases). Looked up from germline, CDR1 is MNHEY and CDR2 is SVGAGI. V was pared by 6 bases and J by 3 bases, with 15 bases between. The length of the CDR3 is 15 residues. The CDR3 here is CASRGWGSLGNTIYF. The CDR3 DNA reads as TGTGCCAGCAGGGGGTGGGGGAGTCTTGGAAACACCATATATTTT.

The V and J genes are TRBV4-1 and TRBJ2-1; 7 bases align to TRBD2. The CDR3 length is 16 residues. Germline CDR1 MGHRA, CDR2 YSYEKL. The V and J ends lost 0 bases and 2 bases, in that order; junction bases with no gene match: 4. CDR3: CASSQEGLAAYNEQFF. The CDR3 DNA follows: TGCGCCAGCAGCCAAGAAGGGCTAGCGGCCTACAATGAGCAGTTCTTC.

J is TRBJ1-5 and V is TRBV28; no firm D call. CDR1 is MDHEN, CDR2 SYDVKM, per germline. The CDR3 covers 12 residues. V gave up 6 bases and J gave up 3 bases, with 6 bases separating them. The CDR3 loop reads CASRTDNQPQHF. As DNA, the CDR3 is TGTGCCAGCAGAACAGACAATCAGCCCCAGCATTTT.

This rearrangement joins TRBV12-5 to TRBJ2-2; 10 positions agree with TRBD2. This CDR3 region has 18 residues. Trimming took 1 base from V and 1 from J; bases not matched to a gene: 6. From germline, CDR1 is LGHNT and CDR2 FRNRAP. CDR3 bases: TGTGCTAGTGGTTTGGGATCCCTAGCGGGGGTGAACACCGGGGAGCTGTTTTTT. Translation: CASGLGSLAGVNTGELFF.

This chain connects TRBV2 to TRBJ2-7; D is undetermined. This CDR3 spans 15 amino acids. The germline gives CDR1 SNHLY, CDR2 FYNNEI. V lost 3 bases and J lost 1, with 13 bases in between. The CDR3 DNA is TGTGCCAGCAGTGATTCGGAGACTCGATCCTACGAGCAGTACTTC. Protein product: CASSDSETRSYEQYF.

V is TRBV9 and J is TRBJ1-5; a possible D gene is TRBD1 (6 bases). With 4 bases removed from V and 4 bases from J, the gap between germline ends came to 15 bases. CDR1 and CDR2 (germline): SGDLS, YYNGEE. This CDR3 contains 15 residues. CDR3 in amino acids: CASSPSPTGNQPQHF. As DNA, the CDR3 is TGTGCCAGCAGCCCGTCCCCCACAGGGAATCAGCCCCAGCATTTT.

The gene calls are TRBV14 and TRBJ2-1; 9 bases are a match to TRBD2. The trim removed 3 bases at V and 0 bases at J, leaving 15 bases unmatched. This CDR3 has 20 residues. Germline V gene data show CDR1 as SGHDN and CDR2 as FVKESK. CDR3 amino acids: CASSHLYQLAGLSSYNEQFF. In nucleotides, the CDR3 is TGTGCCAGCAGCCATTTGTATCAGCTAGCGGGACTGAGCTCCTACAATGAGCAGTTCTTC. The variable domain in full, with the rest retrieved from reference TRBV14 and TRBJ2-1, is EAGVTQFPSHSVIEKGQTVTLRCDPISGHDNLYWYRRVMGKEIKFLLHFVKESKQDESGMPNNRFLAERTGGTYSTLKVQPAELEDSGVYFCASSHLYQLAGLSSYNEQFFGPGTRLTVL.

The genes are TRBV5-1 and TRBJ1-1; D is unresolved. The CDR3 extends over 14 amino acids. The V gene lost 0 bases and the J gene lost 1 base, with 7 bases spanning the gap. Germline CDR1 is SGHRS and CDR2 is YFSETQ. CDR3 DNA: TGCGCCAGCAGCTTGGGGGCGGGGAACACTGAAGCTTTCTTT. Translation: CASSLGAGNTEAFF.

This chain connects TRBV7-9 to TRBJ1-2; the D is unclear. Trimming left V 5 bases short and J 8 bases short, with 21 bases between. The germline V gene encodes CDR1 SEHNR and CDR2 FQNEAQ (reference sequence). The CDR3 loop spans 15 amino acids. DNA of the CDR3: TGTGCCAGCAGCCCCTTCGAGGGATTTTCTGGGGGCTACACCTTC. Protein product: CASSPFEGFSGGYTF.

The chain uses TRBV3-1 (or the pseudogene TRBV3-2) and TRBJ2-7, with 15 nucleotides matching TRBD2. Germline lookup yields CDR1 LGHDT and CDR2 YNNKEL (reference sequence). The CDR3 is 17 amino acids. Trimming removed 1 base from V and 0 bases from J; junction bases left unmatched: 1. The CDR3 sequence: CASSQGGLAGGSYEQYF. In DNA form, the CDR3 reads TGTGCCAGCAGCCAAGGGGGACTAGCGGGAGGCTCCTACGAGCAGTACTTC.

This rearrangement joins TRBV2 to TRBJ1-6; 12 nucleotides agree with TRBD1. The germline V gene encodes CDR1 SNHLY and CDR2 FYNNEI. The CDR3 runs 15 residues. Trimming at V came to 6 bases and at J to 10 bases, leaving 7 bases not matched to a gene. CDR3 sequence: CASRGTGGSESPLHF. Here the CDR3 DNA reads TGTGCCAGCAGGGGGACAGGGGGCTCGGAATCACCCCTCCACTTT.

The chain recombines TRBV21-1 with TRBJ2-7; TRBD1, the D gene given by the table, was not confirmed from the DNA. TRBV21-1 corresponds to a pseudogene. This CDR3 has 15 amino acids. The CDR3 here is CASSKRRDRVGEQYF. The CDR3, as DNA: TGTGCCAGCAGCAAGCGCCGGGACAGGGTCGGCGAGCAGTACTTC.